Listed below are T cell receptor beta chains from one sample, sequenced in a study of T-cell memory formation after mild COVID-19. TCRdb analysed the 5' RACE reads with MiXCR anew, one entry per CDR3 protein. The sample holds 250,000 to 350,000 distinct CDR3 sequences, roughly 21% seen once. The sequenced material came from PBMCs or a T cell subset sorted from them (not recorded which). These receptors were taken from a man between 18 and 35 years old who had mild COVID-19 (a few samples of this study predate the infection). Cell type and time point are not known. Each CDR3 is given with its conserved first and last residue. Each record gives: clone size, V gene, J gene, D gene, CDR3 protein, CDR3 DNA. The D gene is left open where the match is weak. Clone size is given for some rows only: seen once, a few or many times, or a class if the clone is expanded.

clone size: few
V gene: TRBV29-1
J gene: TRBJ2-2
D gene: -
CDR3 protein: CSGGAATGELFF
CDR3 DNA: TGTTCCGGGGGAGCAGCCACCGGGGAGCTGTTTTTT

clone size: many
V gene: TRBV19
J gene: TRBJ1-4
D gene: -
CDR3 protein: CASSPAGIANEKLFF
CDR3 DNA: TGTGCCAGTAGCCCCGCCGGGATAGCTAATGAAAAACTGTTTTTT

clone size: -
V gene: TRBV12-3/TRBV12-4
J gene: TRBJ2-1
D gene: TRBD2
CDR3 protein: CASRSSGGNNEQFF
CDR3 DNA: TGTGCCAGCAGAAGTAGCGGGGGTAACAATGAGCAGTTCTTC

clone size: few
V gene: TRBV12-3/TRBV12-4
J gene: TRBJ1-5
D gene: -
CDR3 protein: CASSVGEGQPQHF
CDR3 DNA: TGTGCCAGCAGTGTAGGGGAGGGACAGCCCCAGCATTTT

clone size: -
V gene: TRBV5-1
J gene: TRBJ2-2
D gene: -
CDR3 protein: CASSLTERRDTGELFF
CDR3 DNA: TGCGCCAGCAGCTTAACAGAACGTAGGGACACCGGGGAGCTGTTTTTT

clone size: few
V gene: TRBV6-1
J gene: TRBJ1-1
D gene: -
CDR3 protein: CASSITGSTEAFF
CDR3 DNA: TGTGCCAGCAGCATAACAGGGAGCACTGAAGCTTTCTTT

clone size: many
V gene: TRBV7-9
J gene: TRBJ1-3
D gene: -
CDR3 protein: CASSLAGNTIYF
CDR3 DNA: TGTGCCAGCAGCTTAGCTGGAAACACCATATATTTT

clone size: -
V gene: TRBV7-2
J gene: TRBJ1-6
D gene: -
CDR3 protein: CASSRDRNSPLHF
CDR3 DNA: TGTGCCAGCAGCCGCGACAGAAATTCACCCCTCCACTTT

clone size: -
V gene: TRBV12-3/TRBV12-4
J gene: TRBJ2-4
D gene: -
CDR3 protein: CASSLPRTLLAKNIQYF
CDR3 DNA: TGTGCCAGCAGTTTACCCCGGACACTTTTAGCCAAAAACATTCAGTACTTC

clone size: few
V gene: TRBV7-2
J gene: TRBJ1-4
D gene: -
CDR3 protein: CASSASGVLFF
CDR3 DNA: TGTGCCAGCAGCGCCAGTGGGGTTCTGTTTTTT

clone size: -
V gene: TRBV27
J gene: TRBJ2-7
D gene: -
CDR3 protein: CASSPRGGSSYEQYF
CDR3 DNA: TGTGCCAGCAGCCCCCGGGGCGGAAGCTCCTACGAGCAGTACTTC

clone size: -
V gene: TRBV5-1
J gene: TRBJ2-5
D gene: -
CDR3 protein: CASSLPGVQETQYF
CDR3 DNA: TGCGCCAGCAGCTTGCCCGGGGTGCAAGAGACCCAGTACTTC

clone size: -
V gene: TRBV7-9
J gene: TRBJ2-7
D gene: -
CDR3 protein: CASSFQGRYYEQYF
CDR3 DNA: TGTGCCAGCAGCTTTCAGGGGCGTTACTACGAGCAGTACTTC

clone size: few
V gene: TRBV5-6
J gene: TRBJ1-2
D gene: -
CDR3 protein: CASTPPGLLGYGYTF
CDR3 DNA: TGTGCCAGCACCCCACCGGGCCTGCTCGGGTATGGCTACACCTTC

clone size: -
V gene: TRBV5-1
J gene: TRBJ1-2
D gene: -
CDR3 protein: CASSLQTDYGYTF
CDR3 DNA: TGCGCCAGCAGCTTACAGACAGACTATGGCTACACCTTC

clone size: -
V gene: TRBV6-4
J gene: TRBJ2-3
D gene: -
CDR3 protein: CASSHEGSTDTQYF
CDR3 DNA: TGTGCCAGCAGCCACGAAGGGAGCACAGATACGCAGTATTTT

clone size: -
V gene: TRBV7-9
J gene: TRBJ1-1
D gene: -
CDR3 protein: CASSWWGDNTEAFF
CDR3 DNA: TGTGCCAGCAGCTGGTGGGGAGATAACACTGAAGCTTTCTTT

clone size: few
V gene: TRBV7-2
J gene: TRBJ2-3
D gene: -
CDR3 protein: CASSLDSYTQYF
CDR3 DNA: TGTGCCAGCAGCTTGGACAGCTACACGCAGTATTTT

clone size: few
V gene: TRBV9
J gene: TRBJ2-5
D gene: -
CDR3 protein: CASSSSAGASQETQYF
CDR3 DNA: TGTGCCAGCAGCTCCAGTGCGGGGGCCTCCCAAGAGACCCAGTACTTC

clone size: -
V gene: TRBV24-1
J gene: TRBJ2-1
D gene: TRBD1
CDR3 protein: CASGGTGSDEQFF
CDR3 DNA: TGTGCCTCAGGAGGGACAGGGTCCGATGAGCAGTTCTTC

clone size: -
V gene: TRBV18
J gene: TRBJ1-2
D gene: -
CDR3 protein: CASSPQFGRGGYGYTF
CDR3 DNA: TGTGCCAGCTCACCACAGTTCGGCAGAGGGGGATATGGCTACACCTTC

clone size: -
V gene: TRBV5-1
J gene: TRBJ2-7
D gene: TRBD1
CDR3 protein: CASSKDRFYEQYF
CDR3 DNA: TGCGCCAGCAGCAAGGACAGGTTCTACGAGCAGTACTTC

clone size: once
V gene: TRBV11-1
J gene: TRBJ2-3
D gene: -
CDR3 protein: CASSSGASSGDTQYF
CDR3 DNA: TGTGCCAGCAGCTCTGGAGCCTCCTCGGGGGATACGCAGTATTTT

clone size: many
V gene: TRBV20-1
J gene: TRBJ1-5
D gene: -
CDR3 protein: CSAPRAGNQPQHF
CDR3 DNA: TGCAGTGCCCCTAGGGCAGGGAATCAGCCCCAGCATTTT

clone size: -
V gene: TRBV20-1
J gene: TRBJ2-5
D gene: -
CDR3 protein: CSARDVGGQETQYF
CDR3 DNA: TGCAGTGCTAGAGATGTGGGGGGACAAGAGACCCAGTACTTC

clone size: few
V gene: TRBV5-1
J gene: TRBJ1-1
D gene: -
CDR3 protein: CASSPWTGNTEAFF
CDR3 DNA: TGCGCCAGCAGCCCCTGGACGGGGAACACTGAAGCTTTCTTT